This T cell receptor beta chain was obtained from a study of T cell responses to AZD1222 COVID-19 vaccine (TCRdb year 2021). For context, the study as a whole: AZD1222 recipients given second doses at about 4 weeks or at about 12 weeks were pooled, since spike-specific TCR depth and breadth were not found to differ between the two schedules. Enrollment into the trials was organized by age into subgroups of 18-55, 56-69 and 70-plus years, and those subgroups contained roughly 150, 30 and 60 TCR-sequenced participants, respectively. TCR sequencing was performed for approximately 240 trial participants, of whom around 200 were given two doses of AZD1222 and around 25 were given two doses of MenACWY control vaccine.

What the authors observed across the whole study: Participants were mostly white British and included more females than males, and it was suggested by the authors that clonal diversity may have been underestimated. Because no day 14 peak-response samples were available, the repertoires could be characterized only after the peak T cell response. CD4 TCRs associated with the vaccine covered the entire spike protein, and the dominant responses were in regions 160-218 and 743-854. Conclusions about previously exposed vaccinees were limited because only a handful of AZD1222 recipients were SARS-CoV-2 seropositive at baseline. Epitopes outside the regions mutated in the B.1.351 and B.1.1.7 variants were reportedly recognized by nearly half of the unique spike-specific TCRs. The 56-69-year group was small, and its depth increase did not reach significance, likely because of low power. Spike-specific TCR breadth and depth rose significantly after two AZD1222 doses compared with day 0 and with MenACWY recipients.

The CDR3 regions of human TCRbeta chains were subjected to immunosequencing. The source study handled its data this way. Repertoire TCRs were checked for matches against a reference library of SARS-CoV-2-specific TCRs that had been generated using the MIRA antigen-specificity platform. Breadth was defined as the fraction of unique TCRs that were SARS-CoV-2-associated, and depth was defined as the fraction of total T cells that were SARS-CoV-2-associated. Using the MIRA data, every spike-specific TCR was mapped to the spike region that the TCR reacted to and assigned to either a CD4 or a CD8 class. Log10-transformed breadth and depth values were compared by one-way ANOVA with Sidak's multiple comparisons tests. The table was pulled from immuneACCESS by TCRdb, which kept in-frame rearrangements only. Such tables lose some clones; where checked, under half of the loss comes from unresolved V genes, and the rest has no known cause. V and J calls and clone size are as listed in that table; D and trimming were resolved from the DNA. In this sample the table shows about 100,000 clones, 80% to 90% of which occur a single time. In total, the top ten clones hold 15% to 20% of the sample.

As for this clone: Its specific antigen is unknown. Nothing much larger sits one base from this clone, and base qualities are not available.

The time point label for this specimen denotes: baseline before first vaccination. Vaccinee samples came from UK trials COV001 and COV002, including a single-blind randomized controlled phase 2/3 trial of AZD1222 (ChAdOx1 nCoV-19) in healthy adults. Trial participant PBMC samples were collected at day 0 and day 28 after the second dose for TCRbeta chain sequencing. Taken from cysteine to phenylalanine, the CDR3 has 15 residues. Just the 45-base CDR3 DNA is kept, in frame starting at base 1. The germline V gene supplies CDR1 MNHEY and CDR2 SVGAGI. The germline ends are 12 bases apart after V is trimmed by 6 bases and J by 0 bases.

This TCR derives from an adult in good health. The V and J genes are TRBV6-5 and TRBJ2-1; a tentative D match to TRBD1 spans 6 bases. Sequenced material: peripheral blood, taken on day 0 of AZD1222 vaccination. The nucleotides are TGTGCCAGCAGCAACAGGGATAGCTCCTACAATGAGCAGTTCTTC. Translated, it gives CASSNRDSSYNEQFF.